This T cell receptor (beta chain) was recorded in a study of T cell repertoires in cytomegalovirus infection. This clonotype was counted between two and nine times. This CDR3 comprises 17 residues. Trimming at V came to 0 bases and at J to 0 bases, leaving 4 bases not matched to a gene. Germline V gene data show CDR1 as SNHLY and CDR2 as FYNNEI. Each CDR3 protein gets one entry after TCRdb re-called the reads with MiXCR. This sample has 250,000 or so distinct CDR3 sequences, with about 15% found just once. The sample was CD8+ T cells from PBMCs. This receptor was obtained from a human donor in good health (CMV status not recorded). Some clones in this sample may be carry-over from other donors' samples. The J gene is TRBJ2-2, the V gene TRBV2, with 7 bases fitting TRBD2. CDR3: CASSEARDYPNTGELFF. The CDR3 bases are TGTGCCAGCAGTGAAGCCCGGGACTATCCGAACACCGGGGAGCTGTTTTTT.